The clone carrying this T cell receptor beta chain has a handful of counts. Its antigen is not known. The record originates from a study of shared clonotypes between healthy human individuals. CDR1 MNHNS and CDR2 SASEGT come from the germline V gene. After removal of 7 bases from V and 4 bases from J, the junction contained 5 bases not matched to a gene. The CDR3 length is 13 residues. Study observations and caveats: Investigators expected sequencing depth to affect clonotype sharing among donors.

The replicate PCRs on unsorted PBMC were given approximately 0.3 ug DNA, which is some 32,000 T cell genomes. Per the authors' pipeline: Because ImmunoSEQ provided only junction sequences with no quality scores, the filtering differed. The data were produced by immunoSEQ multiplex PCR, yet TCRdb's version contains in-frame clones alone and is incomplete. The V and J calls and the clone size are those of that table, but D and trimming were determined from the DNA. The sample yields about 480,000 clones, about 75% seen once. Unsorted samples used tens of millions of PBMCs for genomic DNA. This sequence joins TRBV6-1 and TRBJ1-1; 8 bases are a match to TRBD1. The sequencing sample was made of PBMCs. This TCR came from a woman aged 40 to 55 in good health. Some clones in this sample may be carry-over from other donors' samples. CDR3 DNA: TGTGCCAGCACCGGGACAGGAGGCACTGAAGCTTTCTTT. Protein: CASTGTGGTEAFF.